The entry below describes one TCR beta chain. Its target is unknown. These data belong to a study of shared clonotypes between healthy human individuals. The assay was carried out at the deep level. Data came from immunoSEQ multiplex PCR; TCRdb stores just in-frame clones and leaves some out. Altogether 950,000 to 1,300,000 clones are present, more than 60% being singletons, with the ten largest covering around 1.5%. Study conclusions and caveats: Rarefaction demonstrated incomplete sorted-subset sequencing despite large depth. Sampling used blood alone; tissue repertoires probably differ.

V shed 4 bases, J shed 3 bases, and the junction held 3 bases outside the gene matches. Germline-derived CDR1 and CDR2 are MNHEY and SVGAGI. The CDR3 totals 14 residues. Sequencing input: memory CD4+ T cells sorted from blood. Subset meaning: CD45RA-negative fraction. V is TRBV6-5 and J is TRBJ2-1; TRBD2 matches at 7 bases. The clonotype comes from a man in his late teens or twenties in good health. Here the CDR3 reads CASSFRDYYNEQFF. The CDR3 nucleotides read TGTGCCAGCAGTTTCCGGGACTACTACAATGAGCAGTTCTTC.